This TCR beta chain appears in the sequencing data of a study of blood T cell repertoires in COVID-19. The overall study: There were acute and convalescent COVID-19 samples, and they came from the United States, Italy and Spain. In each case, the material was cDNA or gDNA derived from T cells, B-cell-depleted T cells, or PBMCs.

After removal of 4 bases from V and 1 base from J, the junction contained 1 base not matched to a gene. CDR1 is MNHEY, CDR2 SVGAGI, per germline. The CDR3 is 14 residues long. Original processing notes: The assay estimated nucleated cells by amplifying reference gene primers. Here immunoSEQ multiplex PCR was the method, and the copy in TCRdb shows in-frame clones only, minus some. The D gene and trimming were derived from the DNA, and the V and J assignments and clone size from that table. Of around 330,000 clones in the sample, approximately 87% were seen once. The receptor was derived from a woman aged 50 to 60 with active or convalescent COVID-19. The sample was peripheral blood. The V gene is TRBV6-5, the J gene TRBJ2-7, with 10 bases matching TRBD2. Here the CDR3 reads CASSLAGGSYEQYF. For the CDR3, the DNA is TGTGCCAGCAGTTTAGCGGGGGGATCCTACGAGCAGTACTTC.